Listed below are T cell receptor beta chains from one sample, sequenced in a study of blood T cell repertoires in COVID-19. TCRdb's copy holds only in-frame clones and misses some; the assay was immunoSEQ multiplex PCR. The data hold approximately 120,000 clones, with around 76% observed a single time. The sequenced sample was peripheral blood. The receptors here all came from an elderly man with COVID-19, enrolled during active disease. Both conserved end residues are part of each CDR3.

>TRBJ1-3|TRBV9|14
CASSDSRGGNTIYF
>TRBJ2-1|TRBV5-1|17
CASSTWTSARQYNEQFF
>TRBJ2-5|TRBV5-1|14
CASSPGTSRETQYF
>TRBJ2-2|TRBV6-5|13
CASSSQGPGELFF
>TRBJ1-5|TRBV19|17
CASSSRGGQGDNQPQHF
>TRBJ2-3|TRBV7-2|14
CASSPTGYMDTQYF
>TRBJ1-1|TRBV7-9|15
CASSPKRALNTEAFF
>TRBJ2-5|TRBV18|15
CASSRFRDTQETQYF
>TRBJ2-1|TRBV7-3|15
CASSPTPGLINEQFF
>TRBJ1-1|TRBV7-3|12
CASSFGRGEAFF
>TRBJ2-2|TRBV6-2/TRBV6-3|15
CASSFSGRNTGELFF
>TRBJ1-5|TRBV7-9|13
CASRGQGNQPQHF
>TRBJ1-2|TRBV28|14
CASSVGQGNYGYTF
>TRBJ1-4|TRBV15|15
CATSRAGTLVEKLFF
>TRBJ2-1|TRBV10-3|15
CAISDPGEGRNEQFF
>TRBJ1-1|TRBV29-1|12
CSGRGVNTEAFF
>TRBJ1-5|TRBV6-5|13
CASSYADNQPQHF
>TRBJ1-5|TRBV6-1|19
CASSDSPGQAAESNQPQHF